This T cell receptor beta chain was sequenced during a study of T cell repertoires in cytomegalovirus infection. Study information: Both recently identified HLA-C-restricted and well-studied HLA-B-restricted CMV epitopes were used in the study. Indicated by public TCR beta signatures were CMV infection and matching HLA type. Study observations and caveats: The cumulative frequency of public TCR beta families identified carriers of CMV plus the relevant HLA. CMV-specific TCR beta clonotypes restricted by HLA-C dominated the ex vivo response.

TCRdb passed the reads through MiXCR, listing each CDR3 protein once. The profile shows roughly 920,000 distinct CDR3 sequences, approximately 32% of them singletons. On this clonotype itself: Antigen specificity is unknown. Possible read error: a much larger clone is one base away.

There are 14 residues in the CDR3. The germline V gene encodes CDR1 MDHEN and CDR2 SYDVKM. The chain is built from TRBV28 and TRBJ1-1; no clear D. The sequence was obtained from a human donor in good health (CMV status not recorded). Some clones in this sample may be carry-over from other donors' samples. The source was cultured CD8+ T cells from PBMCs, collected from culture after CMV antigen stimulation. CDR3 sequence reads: CASSLNRMNTEVFF. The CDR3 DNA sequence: TGTGCCAGCAGTTTAAACAGAATGAACACTGAAGTTTTCTTT.